This is a list of T cell receptor beta chains from one sample in a study of cytomegalovirus exposure and HLA in healthy donors. Sequencing was performed with immunoSEQ multiplex PCR; in TCRdb, only in-frame clones are kept and a portion is missing. The sample lists 100,000 to 150,000 clones; approximately 70% were seen once. The material sequenced was PBMCs. The receptors derive from a man in his 60s in good health and CMV-seropositive. Each CDR3 is given with its conserved first and last residue. D genes are given only for firm matches. A row's size may be missing; if present it is once, few, many or a size class.

NA | TRBJ1-6 | NA | TRBV2 | TGTGCCAGCAGCCAAGATCGGACAGTACCGAATTCACCCCTCCACTTT | CASSQDRTVPNSPLHF
NA | TRBJ1-2 | TRBD1 | TRBV15 | TGTGCCACCAGCAGGGGGACAGGGATCGGTGGCTACACCTTC | CATSRGTGIGGYTF
NA | TRBJ1-4 | TRBD1 | TRBV7-9 | TGTGCCAGCAGCCCTATTAAAGGGGGACAGGGGGAAAAACTGTTTTTT | CASSPIKGGQGEKLFF
few | TRBJ2-3 | NA | TRBV5-1 | TGCGCCAGCAGCTTGGTGGTCGGGTCAGTCACAGATACGCAGTATTTT | CASSLVVGSVTDTQYF
NA | TRBJ1-5 | NA | TRBV30 | TGTGCCTGGAGTGCCCCAGGGGTGGGTGGCAATCAGCCCCAGCATTTT | CAWSAPGVGGNQPQHF
once | TRBJ2-7 | NA | TRBV13 | TGTGCCAGCACCTCACAGGGATTTGCTACCTACGAGCAGTACTTC | CASTSQGFATYEQYF
NA | TRBJ2-5 | NA | TRBV27 | TGTGCCAGCAGGTCGACTAGAAGGGTAGAGACCCAGTACTTC | CASRSTRRVETQYF
few | TRBJ1-5 | NA | TRBV5-6 | TGTGCCAGCAGCCCGAGGGGGGGGCGGAATCAGCCCCAGCATTTT | CASSPRGGRNQPQHF
NA | TRBJ2-5 | NA | TRBV10-1 | TGCGCCAGCAGGGACACCTTAATGGGAACCCAGTACTTC | CASRDTLMGTQYF
NA | TRBJ2-1 | NA | TRBV7-9 | TGTTCCAGCAGCTTGAACAGGGATGAGCAGTTCTTC | CSSSLNRDEQFF
NA | TRBJ2-5 | NA | TRBV13 | TGTGCCAGCAGCCCCCCCGCGGGGAGGTTGACGACCCAGTACTTC | CASSPPAGRLTTQYF
NA | TRBJ1-4 | TRBD1 | TRBV11-1 | TGTGCCAGCAGCTTAGCCCGTGGACAGGCAACTAATGAAAAACTGTTTTTT | CASSLARGQATNEKLFF
once | TRBJ2-3 | NA | TRBV4-1 | TGCGCCAGCAGCCAAGACCGGGACAAAGACACAGATACGCAGTATTTT | CASSQDRDKDTDTQYF
NA | TRBJ2-2 | NA | TRBV7-9 | TGTGCCAGCAGCTTTTTTGTTACTAGCAGGCTTGCCGGGGAGCTGTTTTTT | CASSFFVTSRLAGELFF
few | TRBJ2-7 | NA | TRBV5-4 | TGTGCCAGCAGCTTGGGTGGCCTCTCCTACGAGCAGTACTTC | CASSLGGLSYEQYF
few | TRBJ2-7 | TRBD2 | TRBV27 | TGTGCCAGCAGGGGGATAGCGGGGGGTAACGAGCAGTACTTC | CASRGIAGGNEQYF
NA | TRBJ2-7 | TRBD2 | TRBV9 | TGTGCCAGCAGCGTAGTGGCCGCGGGGGGGCACGAGCAGTACTTC | CASSVVAAGGHEQYF
NA | TRBJ2-3 | TRBD2 | TRBV15 | TGTGCCACCAGCCGCCCTCGCGCGGGCGGGGGACTCGGGGATACGCAGTATTTT | CATSRPRAGGGLGDTQYF
NA | TRBJ2-3 | TRBD2 | TRBV10-1 | TGCGCCAGCAGTGCTAGCGGGGGACTCACAGATACGCAGTATTTT | CASSASGGLTDTQYF
NA | TRBJ1-2 | TRBD1 | TRBV5-4 | TGTGCCAGCAGCCCAAGACAGGGGAGCGGCTACACCTTC | CASSPRQGSGYTF
few | TRBJ2-1 | TRBD2 | TRBV6-1 | TGTGCCAGCAGTGAAGCGCCGGGGGGGATGCACGGGGATGAGCAGTTCTTC | CASSEAPGGMHGDEQFF
NA | TRBJ1-1 | NA | TRBV5-6 | TGTGCCAGCAGCTTGGTAGGGGGGGCGAACACTGAAGCTTTCTTT | CASSLVGGANTEAFF
few | TRBJ2-7 | TRBD1 | TRBV18 | TGTGCCAGCTCACCACTACAGGGGGTGACCGAGCAGTACTTC | CASSPLQGVTEQYF
NA | TRBJ2-3 | NA | TRBV6-1 | TGTGCCAGCAGTTGGGCGGGGGCAGTAGATACGCAGTATTTT | CASSWAGAVDTQYF
NA | TRBJ1-6 | NA | TRBV15 | TGTGCCACCAGCAAGCCCGGGGGCTCCTATAATTCACCCCTCCACTTT | CATSKPGGSYNSPLHF
NA | TRBJ2-2 | TRBD1 | TRBV7-8 | TGTGCCAGCAGCACCAGAAGACAGGGTGGCACCGGGGAGCTGTTTTTT | CASSTRRQGGTGELFF
NA | TRBJ1-6 | TRBD1 | TRBV28 | TGTGCCAGCAGTTTACCTCCAGGGGGGAGATCACCCCTCCACTTT | CASSLPPGGRSPLHF
NA | TRBJ2-7 | NA | TRBV6-5 | TGTGCCAGCAGTTACTCAGGGGGAGCGTCCTACGAGCAGTACTTC | CASSYSGGASYEQYF
NA | TRBJ1-6 | NA | TRBV7-9 | TGTGCCAGCAGCTTAGCGGGCGATTCACCCCTCCACTTT | CASSLAGDSPLHF
once | TRBJ2-2 | NA | TRBV7-2 | TGTGCCAGCAGCTGGACAGCCCTGAACACCGGGGAGCTGTTTTTT | CASSWTALNTGELFF
NA | TRBJ1-2 | TRBD1 | TRBV2 | TGTGCCAGCATCCAGGGGGGGACAGGGGCTCGCGGCTACACCTTC | CASIQGGTGARGYTF
NA | TRBJ2-2 | TRBD2 | TRBV9 | TGTGCCAGCAGCGTAGGGCTAGCGGGTAACACCGGGGAGCTGTTTTTT | CASSVGLAGNTGELFF
NA | TRBJ2-7 | TRBD1 | TRBV10-1 | TGCGCCAGCAGGGTGACAGGGCCCTACGAGCAGTACTTC | CASRVTGPYEQYF
few | TRBJ2-1 | NA | TRBV10-3 | TGTGCCATCAGTGAGTCGGGGGGAGTTCGCAATGAGCAGTTCTTC | CAISESGGVRNEQFF
NA | TRBJ2-7 | TRBD1 | TRBV4-2 | TGTGCCAGCAGCCAACTTGGGACAGGGGTTTCCTACGAGCAGTACTTC | CASSQLGTGVSYEQYF
NA | TRBJ1-6 | TRBD1 | TRBV28 | TGTGCCTCACAGGGGGGCCGGGACAATTCACCCCTCCACTTT | CASQGGRDNSPLHF
NA | TRBJ1-1 | NA | TRBV4-2 | TGTGCCAGCAGCCAAGATGCTCGGGGAGGTAGCACTGAAGCTTTCTTT | CASSQDARGGSTEAFF
NA | TRBJ2-7 | NA | TRBV5-4 | TGTGCCAGCAGGCGTACAGGGTCCTACGAGCAGTACTTC | CASRRTGSYEQYF
NA | TRBJ2-7 | NA | TRBV6-1 | TGTGCCAGCAGTGAAGCTATCACAGCTGATTACGAGCAGTACTTC | CASSEAITADYEQYF
NA | TRBJ1-6 | NA | TRBV27 | TGTGCCAGCAGTTCACGAAAACAGACCACAGGGTTAAATTCACCCCTCCACTTT | CASSSRKQTTGLNSPLHF
NA | TRBJ2-3 | TRBD2 | TRBV2 | TGTGCCTGCTCCTGGCGGGGGGGCCCCCCAGATACGCAGTATTTT | CACSWRGGPPDTQYF
NA | TRBJ1-1 | NA | TRBV9 | TGTGCCAGCAGGGGCGTGGGGGGGGAGACTTTCTTT | CASRGVGGETFF
NA | TRBJ2-3 | NA | TRBV6-1 | TGTGCCAGCAGTGAACCGCGGCGGACAGATACGCAGTATTTT | CASSEPRRTDTQYF
once | TRBJ2-7 | TRBD1 | TRBV28 | TGTGCCAGCAACCTACAGGGGGCGCCCGATTGGTACTTC | CASNLQGAPDWYF
NA | TRBJ1-3 | NA | TRBV30 | TGTGCCTGGTACCAAAACCCACAGGGTCAGAACACCATATATTTT | CAWYQNPQGQNTIYF
NA | TRBJ2-7 | NA | TRBV5-1 | TGCGCCAGCAGCCCCGGACTGGCCTACGAGCAGTACTTC | CASSPGLAYEQYF
few | TRBJ2-4 | NA | TRBV5-6 | TGTGCCAGCAGCTTCCTTGATGCGGCCGCCGGGGCCAAAAACATTCAGTACTTC | CASSFLDAAAGAKNIQYF
few | TRBJ1-1 | NA | TRBV6-1 | TGTGCCAGCAGTGAAGGTGGTAGGGGTACGGCTTTCTTT | CASSEGGRGTAFF
once | TRBJ1-2 | TRBD1 | TRBV6-1 | TGTGCCAGCACTCCGGACAGGGGGAACTATGGCTACACCTTC | CASTPDRGNYGYTF
few | TRBJ1-6 | TRBD1 | TRBV30 | TGTGCCTGGAGTCCGAGGGGACAGCTTAATTCACCCCTCCACTTT | CAWSPRGQLNSPLHF
NA | TRBJ2-1 | TRBD2 | TRBV6-5 | TGTGCCAGCAGACAGACTAGCGGGGGGTTCTATGAGCAGTTCTTC | CASRQTSGGFYEQFF
NA | TRBJ2-5 | NA | TRBV7-9 | TGTGCCAGCAGCTTGGCAGGGCCAGAGACCCAGTACTTC | CASSLAGPETQYF
few | TRBJ2-7 | TRBD2 | TRBV7-9 | TGTGCCAGCAGCTTATCCGGGACTAGTGTTTTGGAATCCTACGAGCAGTACTTC | CASSLSGTSVLESYEQYF
NA | TRBJ1-6 | NA | TRBV7-2 | TGTGCCAGCAGCCTGGCAGGAATATCACCCCTCCACTTT | CASSLAGISPLHF
NA | TRBJ2-1 | NA | TRBV9 | TGTGCCAGCAGCCCTAGGGTCAGTGGGGAGAATCTTTACAATGAGCAGTTCTTC | CASSPRVSGENLYNEQFF
NA | TRBJ1-2 | NA | TRBV28 | TGTGCCAGCAGTTTAAACAGCTATGGCTACACCTTC | CASSLNSYGYTF
NA | TRBJ2-7 | TRBD1 | TRBV5-6 | TGTGCCAGCAGCTTGCGACAGGGTTCCGGCGAGCAGTACTTC | CASSLRQGSGEQYF